This T cell receptor (beta chain) was sequenced in a study of blood T cell repertoires in COVID-19. Study in general: T cells, B-cell-depleted T cells, or PBMCs supplied cDNA or gDNA.

Deletions cut 4 bases from V and 4 bases from J, with 12 bases between. The CDR3 loop spans 14 amino acids. The V gene's germline CDR1 is MNHEY and CDR2 SVGAGI. This clone was observed once. Original data processing: Amplification from reference gene primers served as the basis for estimated nucleated cell counts. The repertoire was sequenced with immunoSEQ multiplex PCR; TCRdb's copy has only in-frame clones and lacks some. That table supplies the V and J calls and clone size; D and trimming were determined from the DNA. Counted here are under 250,000 clones, more than 85% occurring once; the ten biggest clones make up more than 6.5%.

The rearrangement joins TRBV6-5 to TRBJ2-3; no reliable D call. The sequenced material came from peripheral blood. This clonotype originated in a woman aged 70 to 79 with active or convalescent COVID-19. The CDR3 loop reads CASSLQLQSDTQYF. The CDR3 DNA follows: TGTGCCAGCAGTTTACAGTTGCAATCAGATACGCAGTATTTT.